This T cell receptor (beta chain) was captured by sequencing in a study of T cell repertoires in cytomegalovirus infection. Overall study findings and caveats: Dominant in the ex vivo response were TCR beta clonotypes restricted by HLA-C and specific for CMV.

In its sample, this clonotype was seen many times. Its antigen is undetermined. The CDR3 has 15 amino acids. The germline V gene encodes CDR1 SGHVS and CDR2 FQNEAQ. Deletions cut 1 base from V and 14 bases from J, with 18 bases between. TCRdb re-called the reads with MiXCR, one entry per CDR3 protein. The profile shows 110,000 to 150,000 distinct CDR3 sequences, about 6% of them singletons. Sequenced: PBMCs. The TCR sequence derives from a human donor in good health (CMV status not recorded). Some clones in this sample may be carry-over from other donors' samples. The chain is built from TRBV7-8 and TRBJ1-6; D is undetermined. The CDR3 DNA follows: TGTGCCAGCAGCTTAGGATCCGGTGGTGGGATTGCCCTCCACTTT. Protein product: CASSLGSGGGIALHF.